These 28 T cell receptor beta chains were all obtained from the same sample, sequenced in a study of regulatory T cells in long-lasting Graves disease. Stated time point: newly diagnosed GD, antithyroid drugs for less than 3 months. TCR sequences were obtained from RNA taken from PBMCs. Building the TCR beta libraries relied on iRepertoire HTBI primers, and CDR3 regions underwent Arm-PCR. MiXCR, applied by TCRdb to the multiplex PCR reads, yields one record per CDR3 protein. The sample has 550,000 to 600,000 distinct CDR3 sequences, roughly a sixth seen once; the top ten hold 12%. These data were also filed under a second study, of T cells in Graves' hyperthyroidism and ophthalmopathy.

The sample consisted of peripheral blood mononuclear cells (PBMCs), taken at new diagnosis, from a patient treated with antithyroid drugs. The origin of the receptors is a young man with Graves disease.

The rearrangement links TRBV20-1 to TRBJ1-1; TRBD1 matches at 10 bases. Germline values: CDR1 DFQATT, CDR2 SNEGSKA (reference sequence). The CDR3 extends over 12 amino acids. The trim removed 3 bases at V and 8 bases at J, leaving 3 bases unmatched. This CDR3 reads CSARRTGGEAFF. CDR3 in DNA: TGCAGTGCTAGGCGGACAGGGGGAGAAGCTTTCTTT.

There are many counts of this clonotype. V and J are TRBV9 and TRBJ2-5, with TRBD1 matching over 10 bases. The germline V gene encodes CDR1 SGDLS and CDR2 YYNGEE. This CDR3 is 14 amino acids long. V trimming: 7 bases; J trimming: 4 bases; junction bases outside the gene matches: 7. CDR3 loop: CASSGTGVSETQYF. The CDR3 DNA reads TGTGCCAGCTCCGGGACAGGGGTGTCAGAGACCCAGTACTTC.

The chain has TRBV6-2 or TRBV6-3 and TRBJ1-1; no reliable D call. V lost 11 bases and J lost 0, with 13 bases in between. Germline lookup yields CDR1 MNHEY and CDR2 SVGEGT. This CDR3 contains 13 residues. This chain's CDR3 is CASKLHMNTEAFF. The CDR3 DNA follows: TGTGCCTCCAAACTACACATGAACACTGAAGCTTTCTTT.

As to this clonotype: A much larger clonotype is one base distant, so this may be a read error. This chain joins TRBV11-2 and TRBJ2-7; the match to TRBD2 covers 9 bases. Trimming at V came to 5 bases and at J to 3 bases, leaving 8 bases not matched to a gene. Germline CDR1 SGHAT, CDR2 FQNNGV. The CDR3 length is 15 residues. CDR3 DNA: TGTGCCAGCAGCACAAAGACTAGCGGTAACTACGAGCAGTACTTC. It translates to CASSTKTSGNYEQYF.

This clonotype was picked up a small number of times. V is TRBV10-3 and J is TRBJ2-5, with 7 bases aligning to TRBD2. Trimming at V came to 4 bases and at J to 5 bases, leaving 7 bases not matched to a gene. The CDR3 is made up of 14 amino acids. The germline CDR1 and CDR2 sequences are ENHRY and SYGVKD. The CDR3 sequence is CAISATPGGETQYF. The CDR3 coding sequence is TGTGCCATCAGTGCGACTCCCGGGGGGGAGACCCAGTACTTC.

In this sample, this clonotype turned up a few times. This rearrangement joins TRBV15 to TRBJ2-7; 9 positions match TRBD2. The J segment lost 3 bases and the V segment lost 0 bases, leaving 6 bases of the junction unmatched. Germline-derived CDR1 and CDR2 are LNHNV and YYDKDF (reference sequence). The CDR3 has 16 residues. CDR3 DNA sequence: TGTGCCACCAGCAGAGATTACGGGACTAGCAGCTACGAGCAGTACTTC. Its protein product is CATSRDYGTSSYEQYF. Drawing the rest from reference TRBV15 and TRBJ2-7, the complete variable domain is DAMVIQNPRYQVTQFGKPVTLSCSQTLNHNVMYWYQQKSSQAPKLLFHYYDKDFNNEADTPDNFQSRRPNTSFCFLDIRSPGLGDTAMYLCATSRDYGTSSYEQYFGPGTRLTVT.

This clonotype was found a few times. This sequence joins TRBV4-1 and TRBJ2-7; D may be TRBD1 (6 bases). V was shortened by 0 bases and J by 2 bases, with 20 bases between the two germline ends. The V gene's germline CDR1 is MGHRA and CDR2 YSYEKL. The CDR3 has 18 residues. In DNA form, the CDR3 reads TGCGCCAGCAGCCAAGAAATCAGCCCCCCGGGACAAGCCTACGAGCAGTACTTC. The encoded protein is CASSQEISPPGQAYEQYF.

The genes are TRBV24-1 and TRBJ2-1; TRBD1 matches at 7 bases. This CDR3 comprises 16 residues. The V segment lost 4 bases and the J segment 4 bases; nucleotides outside the gene matches: 9. CDR1 and CDR2 (germline): KGHDR, SFDVKD. The DNA of the CDR3 is TGTGCCACCAGTGAATCCAGGGGGAATACTTACAATGAGCAGTTCTTC. This gives the protein CATSESRGNTYNEQFF.

The chain has TRBV20-1 and TRBJ2-1; TRBD1 or TRBD2 may be the D gene (5 bases each). This CDR3 region has 13 residues. The V end was cut by 3 bases, the J end by 9 bases, with 15 bases between. Looked up from germline, CDR1 is DFQATT and CDR2 is SNEGSKA (reference sequence). This CDR3 is CSASPAGAAEQFF. CDR3 DNA: TGCAGTGCTAGTCCCGCCGGGGCCGCTGAGCAGTTCTTC.

This clonotype occurred many times. This chain links TRBV27 with TRBJ2-3, with 9 bases fitting TRBD2. Germline V gene lookup returns CDR1 MNHEY and CDR2 SMNVEV (reference sequence). The CDR3 totals 16 residues. The J segment lost 7 bases and the V segment lost 2 bases, leaving 10 bases of the junction unmatched. The CDR3 DNA reads as TGTGCCAGCAGTTTAATAGCGGGGGTACCCACGAATACGCAGTATTTT. This translates into CASSLIAGVPTNTQYF.

This clonotype has ten or more counts. The gene calls are TRBV30 and TRBJ1-5; 7 bases fit TRBD1. The trim removed 5 bases at V and 7 bases at J, leaving 8 bases unmatched. From germline, CDR1 is GTSNPN and CDR2 SVGIG (reference sequence). This CDR3 is built from 13 residues. The CDR3 nucleotides read TGTGCCTGGTCAGGGGGACTTGGACAGCCCCAGCATTTT. This codes for CAWSGGLGQPQHF.

This chain connects TRBV19 to TRBJ1-5; 8 bases are a match to TRBD1. The J segment lost 4 bases and the V segment lost 10 bases, leaving 6 bases of the junction unmatched. Germline values: CDR1 LNHDA, CDR2 SQIVND (reference sequence). CDR3 length equals 13 residues. The CDR3 loop is CATDRGGNQPQHF. The DNA for the CDR3 is TGTGCCACTGACAGGGGTGGGAATCAGCCCCAGCATTTT.

CDR3 bases: TGCAGTGCTAGTGGCAGGGGGAAGGTGCGTGTTCAGCCCCAGCATTTT. As protein: CSASGRGKVRVQPQHF. This chain uses TRBV20-1 with TRBJ1-5; 7 positions match TRBD1. J lost 6 bases, V lost 3 bases, and 14 bases had no gene match. CDR3 length equals 16 residues. CDR1 and CDR2 from the germline V gene are DFQATT and SNEGSKA (reference sequence).

This clonotype showed up many times. This chain links TRBV11-2 with TRBJ2-1, with D perhaps matching TRBD2 (6 bases). Trimming pared 6 bases from V and 10 bases from J, leaving 13 bases between. Per germline, CDR1 SGHAT and CDR2 FQNNGV. This CDR3 comprises 12 residues. This chain's CDR3 is CASSRRGGEQFF. In DNA, the CDR3 is TGTGCCAGCAGTCGAAGGGGAGGAGAGCAGTTCTTC.

Worth noting for this clonotype: Since a much larger clone is just one base distant, this may be a read error. The V gene is TRBV3-1, the J gene TRBJ2-1; D gene ambiguous. V was trimmed by 6 bases and J by 0 bases, leaving 12 bases between them. The length of the CDR3 is 15 residues. The germline gives CDR1 LGHDT, CDR2 YNNKEL (reference sequence). The CDR3: CASSHGRSSYNEQFF. The CDR3 bases are TGTGCCAGCAGTCACGGCAGGAGCTCCTACAATGAGCAGTTCTTC.

The chain joins TRBV19 to TRBJ2-7; 7 nucleotides agree with TRBD1. Germline V CDR1 and CDR2: LNHDA, SQIVND (reference sequence). The CDR3 runs to 14 residues. After removal of 6 bases from V and 0 bases from J, the junction contained 5 bases not matched to a gene. As DNA, the CDR3 is TGTGCCAGTAGAAGGACAGGAAACTCCTACGAGCAGTACTTC. Translating it yields CASRRTGNSYEQYF.

This clonotype was counted ten times or more. The chain uses TRBV12-3 or TRBV12-4 and TRBJ2-1; TRBD2 matches at 9 bases. V was clipped by 5 bases and J by 10 bases; unmatched bases: 12. The CDR3 consists of 15 residues. CDR3 in DNA: TGTGCCAGCAGTCCCAAGGCGGGAGGGCACCCCGAGCAGTTCTTC. It specifies CASSPKAGGHPEQFF.

This clonotype is a singleton in its sample. This chain links TRBV19 with TRBJ2-7, with D tentatively TRBD1 (6 bases). CDR3 length: 14 residues. Per germline, CDR1 LNHDA and CDR2 SQIVND (reference sequence). The V end lost 6 bases, the J end lost 2 bases, and 14 bases lay between the germline ends. The CDR3 region is CASSPPDRTYEQYF. In nucleotides, the CDR3 is TGTGCCAGTAGCCCTCCGGACAGAACCTACGAGCAGTACTTC.

The chain is built from TRBV19 and TRBJ1-6; D remains ambiguous. CDR3 length equals 13 residues. V gave up 4 bases and J gave up 7 bases, with 8 bases separating them. Germline CDR1 reads LNHDA; CDR2 reads SQIVND (reference sequence). The chain's CDR3 is CASSTQQNSPLHF. DNA of the CDR3: TGTGCCAGTAGTACTCAGCAGAATTCACCCCTCCACTTT.

The chain uses TRBV20-1 and TRBJ1-6; D is undetermined. The germline V and J ends were trimmed by 3 bases and 0 bases, with 9 bases remaining between them. Germline lookup yields CDR1 DFQATT and CDR2 SNEGSKA (reference sequence). CDR3 length equals 15 residues. The CDR3 DNA sequence: TGCAGTGCTAGTGACGAGAGCTCCTATAATTCACCCCTCCACTTT. It is translated as CSASDESSYNSPLHF.

The chain uses TRBV14 and TRBJ1-1, with D hard to call. Germline V gene sequence: CDR1 SGHDN, CDR2 FVKESK. V lost 0 bases to trimming and J lost 0 bases, with 14 bases between them. The CDR3 runs 17 residues. The CDR3, as DNA: TGTGCCAGCAGCCAAGATTGGGCAGACAACATGAACACTGAAGCTTTCTTT. Translation gives CASSQDWADNMNTEAFF.

The table lists this clonotype with a few counts. The chain is built from TRBV15 and TRBJ2-1; TRBD2 matches at 10 bases. The CDR3 spans 14 residues. Germline V gives CDR1 LNHNV, CDR2 YYDKDF (reference sequence). V shed 6 bases, J shed 1 base, and the junction held 0 bases outside the gene matches. Written as DNA, the CDR3 is TGTGCCACCAGGACTAGCGGGTCCTACAATGAGCAGTTCTTC. It codes for CATRTSGSYNEQFF.

There are a few counts of this clonotype. V and J are TRBV30 and TRBJ2-2; perhaps TRBD1 as D (5 bases). Trimming took off 8 bases at V and 1 base at J, with 17 bases between the two ends. The germline V gene encodes CDR1 GTSNPN and CDR2 SVGIG (reference sequence). The CDR3 is made up of 15 amino acids. CDR3 DNA sequence: TGTGCCGTAGGGGCCTACTCAGTGAACACCGGGGAGCTGTTTTTT. Translation: CAVGAYSVNTGELFF.

This clonotype has a count of ten or more. V gene TRBV7-9 combines with J gene TRBJ1-2, with D tentatively TRBD1 (6 bases). Germline CDR1 SEHNR, CDR2 FQNEAQ (reference sequence). The CDR3 has 13 amino acids. With 7 bases removed from V and 4 bases from J, the gap between germline ends came to 13 bases. The CDR3 is CASMGQGSYGYTF. The CDR3 DNA follows: TGTGCCAGCATGGGGCAGGGGAGCTATGGCTACACCTTC. The variable domain in full, completed from reference TRBV7-9 and TRBJ1-2, reads DTGVSQNPRHKITKRGQNVTFRCDPISEHNRLYWYRQTLGQGPEFLTYFQNEAQLEKSRLLSDRFSAERPKGSFSTLEIQRTEQGDSAMYLCASMGQGSYGYTFGSGTRLTVV.

In this sample, this clonotype turned up a few times. The conserved final phenylalanine or tryptophan is absent from the CDR3, which likely points to a read error. The chain recombines TRBV10-2 with TRBJ2-6; a possible D gene is TRBD2 (6 bases). V was shortened by 3 bases and J by 0 bases, with 12 bases between the two germline ends. Germline-derived CDR1 and CDR2 are WSHSY and SAAADI. There are 17 residues in the CDR3. The CDR3 region has the DNA TGCGCCAGCAGTGATCCGGGACTGGCCTCTGGGGCCAACGTCCTGACTTCC. Its protein is CASSDPGLASGANVLTS.

This clonotype was recorded many times. This rearrangement joins TRBV25-1 to TRBJ2-5, with D possibly being TRBD1 or TRBD2 (5 bases each). The germline V gene encodes CDR1 MGHDK and CDR2 SYGVNS. The CDR3 totals 14 residues. V was trimmed by 2 bases and J by 5 bases, leaving 12 bases between them. CDR3 bases: TGTGCCAGCAGTGAACGGGGCGGGTGGGAGACCCAGTACTTC. Amino acid sequence: CASSERGGWETQYF.

This clonotype was detected a few times. The rearrangement links TRBV14 to TRBJ2-5, with 7 bases matching TRBD1. The CDR3 spans 17 residues. V trimming: 1 base; J trimming: 2 bases; junction bases outside the gene matches: 10. CDR1 and CDR2 (germline): SGHDN, FVKESK. As DNA, the CDR3 is TGTGCCAGCAGCCAAGTCCTATCGACAGGGTATCAAGAGACCCAGTACTTC. Translation: CASSQVLSTGYQETQYF.

In this sample, this clonotype turned up a few times. The chain carries TRBV3-1 and TRBJ2-4; no definite D call. Trimming took off 6 bases at V and 0 bases at J, with 12 bases between the two ends. The CDR3 covers 15 residues. Germline values: CDR1 LGHDT, CDR2 YNNKEL (reference sequence). DNA of the CDR3: TGTGCCAGCAGTGCAGCTCCCTTAGCCAAAAACATTCAGTACTTC. Its translation is CASSAAPLAKNIQYF. The entire variable domain, with the rest obtained from reference TRBV3-1 and TRBJ2-4, is as follows: DTAVSQTPKYLVTQMGNDKSIKCEQNLGHDTMYWYKQDSKKFLKIMFSYNNKELIINETVPNRFSPKSPDKAHLNLHINSLELGDSAVYFCASSAAPLAKNIQYFGAGTRLSVL.